A single sample is the source of the 23 T cell receptor beta chains below, sequenced in a study of molecular identifiers for immune sequencing clone quantification. In TCRdb, the PCR reads were re-called with MiXCR into one record per CDR3 protein. This table holds 97,000 or so distinct CDR3 sequences, 24% found once. The specimen was naive CD8+ T cells from blood, with Jurkat cell RNA spiked in. The subset here: FACS-sorted CD8+CD4-CCR7+CD45RA+ naive T cells. Source of these receptors: a human donor in good health. Some libraries in this study had Jurkat cell RNA spiked in.

The sample holds many counts of this clonotype. The chain is built from TRBV6-2 or TRBV6-3 and TRBJ2-7; D unclear. From germline, CDR1 is MNHEY and CDR2 SVGEGT. With 2 bases removed from V and 3 bases from J, the gap between germline ends came to 8 bases. The CDR3 spans 13 residues. This CDR3 is CASSYLTYYEQYF. The CDR3 DNA reads as TGTGCCAGCAGTTACCTAACTTACTACGAGCAGTACTTC.

CDR3 nucleotides: TGTGCCAGTAGTATCGACGCGGGAGAGCCAGCTTACAATGAGCAGTTCTTC. Translating it yields CASSIDAGEPAYNEQFF. The V gene is TRBV19, the J gene TRBJ2-1; the match to TRBD2 covers 7 bases. The CDR3 runs to 17 residues. Germline-derived CDR1 and CDR2 are LNHDA and SQIVND (reference sequence). The V segment lost 3 bases and the J segment 4 bases; nucleotides outside the gene matches: 12.

This clonotype was observed many times. The V gene is TRBV4-2, the J gene TRBJ1-4; D is ambiguous. Germline lookup yields CDR1 LGHNA and CDR2 YNFKEQ. The CDR3 is made up of 15 amino acids. Trimming took 1 base from V and 6 from J, leaving 12 bases between them. The CDR3 sequence is CASSQGLGMYEKLFF. CDR3 bases: TGTGCCAGCAGCCAAGGTCTAGGGATGTATGAAAAACTGTTTTTT.

This clonotype was recorded many times. CDR3 DNA sequence: TGTGCCAGCAGCTCGCGGACAGGGGGTCTCGACGAGCAGTACTTC. This sequence encodes CASSSRTGGLDEQYF. The J gene is TRBJ2-7, the V gene TRBV7-9, with 10 positions matching TRBD1. V shed 4 bases, J shed 5 bases, and the junction held 8 bases outside the gene matches. This CDR3 contains 15 residues. Germline V CDR1 and CDR2: SEHNR, FQNEAQ (reference sequence). Combining the CDR3 with reference TRBV7-9 and TRBJ2-7 gives the whole variable domain DTGVSQNPRHKITKRGQNVTFRCDPISEHNRLYWYRQTLGQGPEFLTYFQNEAQLEKSRLLSDRFSAERPKGSFSTLEIQRTEQGDSAMYLCASSSRTGGLDEQYFGPGTRLTVT.

This clonotype was picked up many times. The rearrangement joins TRBV7-9 to TRBJ2-3; D perhaps matches TRBD2 (6 bases). The germline gives CDR1 SEHNR, CDR2 FQNEAQ (reference sequence). The ends were cut back, 5 bases at V and 11 bases at J, with 20 bases in the middle. The CDR3 is 14 amino acids. The CDR3 DNA sequence: TGTGCCAGCAGCCCCCCCGTTGGGTTGGGGGGGCAGTATTTT. Residues: CASSPPVGLGGQYF.

This clonotype was counted ten times or more. This chain connects TRBV6-6 to TRBJ2-3, with D perhaps TRBD2 (5 bases). Germline V gene data show CDR1 as MNHNY and CDR2 as SVGAGI (reference sequence). V was shortened by 5 bases and J by 1 base, with 13 bases between the two germline ends. The CDR3 has 15 amino acids. This CDR3 reads CASSPSGSGTDTQYF. CDR3 coding DNA: TGTGCCAGCAGTCCCAGTGGTAGCGGCACAGATACGCAGTATTTT.

As concerns this clonotype: An end of the junction does not agree with germline; a read error may underlie this. The chain employs TRBV4-3 and TRBJ2-1; 7 bases match TRBD1. Germline CDR1 and CDR2: LGHNA and YSLEER. This CDR3 spans 14 amino acids. DNA for the CDR3: TGCGCCAGCAGCCAAGATTTAGGGGGCAATGAGCAGTGCTTC. This sequence encodes CASSQDLGGNEQCF.

The sample holds many counts of this clonotype. The rearrangement links TRBV6-5 to TRBJ2-1, with 9 bases fitting TRBD2. J gave up 7 bases and V 4 bases, and 2 bases lay outside the gene matches. CDR3 length: 13 residues. Germline values: CDR1 MNHEY, CDR2 SVGAGI. CDR3 DNA sequence: TGTGCCAGCAGTTGGACTAGCGAGAATGAGCAGTTCTTC. It is translated as CASSWTSENEQFF.

This clonotype came up many times. V is TRBV4-1 and J is TRBJ2-7; TRBD1 is a possible D gene (6 bases). This CDR3 comprises 15 residues. Germline loops: CDR1 MGHRA, CDR2 YSYEKL. V lost 0 bases and J 2 bases, leaving 11 bases between the germline ends. In nucleotides, the CDR3 is TGCGCCAGCAGCCAAGACTTGGGGGCCCCCTACGAGCAGTACTTC. This encodes CASSQDLGAPYEQYF.

At least ten counts were recorded for this clonotype. The V call is TRBV29-1, the J call TRBJ2-7; 9 bases match TRBD1. The germline gives CDR1 SQVTM, CDR2 ANQGSEA. V was clipped by 0 bases and J by 3 bases; unmatched bases: 0. The CDR3 extends over 13 amino acids. CDR3 in amino acids: CSVEEDRGYEQYF. The CDR3 DNA reads TGCAGCGTTGAAGAGGACAGGGGCTACGAGCAGTACTTC.

A word on this clonotype: Just one base apart from a much larger clone, this may be a read error. The chain recombines TRBV27 with TRBJ1-1; tentatively, D is TRBD1 (5 bases). The CDR3 is 15 residues long. Germline CDR1 reads MNHEY; CDR2 reads SMNVEV (reference sequence). CDR3 region: CASSEGMGEGTEASF. CDR3 DNA: TGTGCCAGCAGTGAGGGTATGGGGGAGGGCACTGAAGCTTCCTTT.

This clonotype has a count of ten or more. The V and J genes are TRBV25-1 and TRBJ2-7; D might be TRBD2 (6 bases). The germline CDR1 and CDR2 sequences are MGHDK and SYGVNS. The CDR3 contains 15 residues. V was pared by 1 base and J by 7 bases, with 17 bases between. In DNA form, the CDR3 reads TGTGCCAGCAGTGAATGGAGTAGCGGACCTGAGGAGCAGTACTTC. Translating gives CASSEWSSGPEEQYF.

This clonotype was seen ten or more times. The rearrangement links TRBV5-1 to TRBJ1-1, with a weak D call TRBD1 (5 bases). The length of the CDR3 is 14 residues. Trimming removed 9 bases from V and 1 base from J, with 16 bases in between. The germline CDR1 and CDR2 sequences are SGHRS and YFSETQ. The CDR3 here is CATSETGTNTEAFF. CDR3 in DNA: TGCGCCACCTCCGAGACGGGGACGAACACTGAAGCTTTCTTT.

To note about this clonotype: This may come from a read error, since a much larger clone is one base off. This chain connects TRBV20-1 to TRBJ2-7, with D unclear. CDR1 is DFQATT, CDR2 SNEGSKA, per germline (reference sequence). The CDR3 spans 12 residues. The CDR3 bases are TGCAGTGCTAGAGAGATCTACTACAAGCAGTACTTC. This sequence encodes CSAREIYYKQYF.

To note about this clonotype: A much larger clone sits a single nucleotide away, making a read error possible. The chain carries TRBV11-2 and TRBJ2-1; D unresolved. The J call may be mistaken, given a closer DNA end match to TRBJ2-7. The germline CDR1 and CDR2 sequences are SGHAT and FQNNGV. The CDR3 has 15 amino acids. The CDR3 region has the DNA TGTGCCAGCAGCTCAGACTCTACTTCGGGCAATGAGCAGTACTTC. It is translated as CASSSDSTSGNEQYF.

At least ten counts were recorded for this clonotype. The V and J genes are TRBV4-3 and TRBJ2-3, with D possibly being TRBD1 (5 bases). Trimming pared 4 bases from V and 5 bases from J, leaving 13 bases between. Germline V gene sequence: CDR1 LGHNA, CDR2 YSLEER. This CDR3 has 14 residues. CDR3 protein: CASSLDSSEDTQYF. CDR3 in DNA: TGCGCCAGCAGCCTTGACAGTTCCGAAGATACGCAGTATTTT.

This clonotype was seen a handful of times. This rearrangement joins TRBV6-5 to TRBJ2-1; tentatively, D is TRBD1 (6 bases). V shed 4 bases and J shed 6 bases, with 10 bases lying between them. Germline CDR1 is MNHEY and CDR2 is SVGAGI. The CDR3 runs 13 residues. CDR3 loop: CASSFRTVNEQFF. The CDR3 bases are TGTGCCAGCAGTTTCAGGACAGTCAATGAGCAGTTCTTC.

This clonotype was seen at least ten times. This rearrangement joins TRBV6-5 to TRBJ2-7, with 11 bases lining up with TRBD2. Germline CDR1 is MNHEY and CDR2 is SVGAGI. The CDR3 totals 15 residues. V lost 6 bases, J lost 3 bases, and 7 bases stayed unmatched. The CDR3 bases are TGTGCCAGCAGGGCCGGGACTAGCGGCCACTACGAGCAGTACTTC. Protein sequence: CASRAGTSGHYEQYF.

This clonotype came up many times. The chain links TRBV25-1 to TRBJ1-2; D call uncertain. CDR1 is MGHDK, CDR2 SYGVNS, per germline. This CDR3 has 11 residues. V lost 3 bases and J lost 8, with 7 bases in between. The CDR3 DNA follows: TGTGCCAGCAGTGATGCTGGCGGCTACACCTTC. This sequence encodes CASSDAGGYTF.

Concerning this clonotype itself: This may be a read error: a much more frequent sequence differs by one nucleotide. The CDR3 coding sequence is TGTGCCAGCAGCTTGGTTGGCTTTTACGAGCTGTACTTC. Its protein is CASSLVGFYELYF. The chain is built from TRBV5-6 and TRBJ2-7; D is undetermined. This CDR3 has 13 residues. Germline lookup yields CDR1 SGHDT and CDR2 YYEEEE.

On this clonotype: This likely comes from a read error, as the CDR3 has no conserved phenylalanine or tryptophan at its end. The rearrangement uses TRBV28 and TRBJ1-5; 8 bases map to TRBD1. Germline CDR1 is MDHEN and CDR2 is SYDVKM. The CDR3 has 16 amino acids. CDR3 sequence (DNA): TGTGCGAGCAGCCCCAGGACAGGGCCTGTCAATCAGCGCCAGCATGTT. This codes for CASSPRTGPVNQRQHV.

For this clonotype: This may arise from a read error, as a much more abundant clone is one base away. This chain joins TRBV24-1 and TRBJ2-2; 10 bases agree with TRBD1. The CDR3 has 16 residues. The ends lost 5 bases at V and 4 bases at J; junction bases unmatched: 6. Germline lookup yields CDR1 KGHDR and CDR2 SFDVKD. DNA for the CDR3: TGTGCCACCAGTGGGGGGGACAGGGGACGCACCGGGGAGCTGTTTTTT. It yields the protein CATSGGDRGRTGELFF.

This clonotype was found a few times. CDR3 in amino acids: CASSPPQGREYNEQFF. In DNA form, the CDR3 reads TGTGCCAGCAGCCCCCCACAGGGGCGAGAATACAATGAGCAGTTCTTC. The chain links TRBV7-9 to TRBJ2-1; TRBD1 aligns across 7 bases. The germline V gene has CDR1 SEHNR and CDR2 FQNEAQ (reference sequence). The CDR3 is 16 amino acids. V lost 5 bases and J lost 4; bases outside the gene matches: 11. Full variable domain (outside the CDR3, taken from reference TRBV7-9 and TRBJ2-1): DTGVSQNPRHKITKRGQNVTFRCDPISEHNRLYWYRQTLGQGPEFLTYFQNEAQLEKSRLLSDRFSAERPKGSFSTLEIQRTEQGDSAMYLCASSPPQGREYNEQFFGPGTRLTVL.